The clone carrying this T cell receptor (beta chain) occurred many times. This sample is part of a study of identical twins. Trimming cost V 6 bases and J 0 bases, with 9 bases left between them. The CDR3 length is 15 residues. TCRdb re-analysed the 5' RACE reads in MiXCR, keeping a single row per CDR3 protein. The sample lists 250,000 or so distinct CDR3 sequences, around 8% occurring once. These data were also reused for a study on yellow fever vaccine responses in identical twins.

The receptor was isolated from a woman under 30 in good health. What was sequenced was CD8+ T cells sorted from blood. J is TRBJ2-6 and V is TRBV12-3 or TRBV12-4, with D perhaps TRBD2 (5 bases). Here the CDR3 reads CASSPGDSGANVLTF. CDR3 sequence (DNA): TGTGCCAGCAGCCCCGGGGACTCTGGGGCCAACGTCCTGACTTTC.